This TCR beta chain was sequenced for a study of T cell repertoires in cytomegalovirus infection. TCRdb called the reads again in MiXCR, with one record for every CDR3 protein. The table includes about 490,000 distinct CDR3 sequences, 16% detected once. This clonotype was seen only a few times. The antigen is undetermined. The CDR3 totals 14 residues. Trimming cost V 4 bases and J 10 bases, with 14 bases left between them. Germline CDR1 reads PRHDT; CDR2 reads FYEKMQ (reference sequence). Broader study findings: What dominated the ex vivo response were HLA-C-restricted CMV-specific TCR beta clonotypes.

The V gene is TRBV13, the J gene TRBJ1-6; no clear D gene. Sample: CD8+ T cells from PBMCs. The TCR sequence derives from a human donor in good health (CMV status not recorded). Some clones in this sample may be carry-over from other donors' samples. The CDR3 bases are TGTGCCAGCAGCTCCGACGGGTTGGGATCACCCCTCCACTTT. It encodes CASSSDGLGSPLHF.